This TCR beta chain comes out of a study of blood T cell repertoires in COVID-19. On the study more broadly: The samples span acute and convalescent COVID-19 from the United States, Italy and Spain. The cDNA or gDNA used as material had been derived from T cells, B-cell-depleted T cells, or PBMCs.

The CDR3 consists of 15 residues. V lost 4 bases, J lost 9 bases, and 13 bases stayed unmatched. Per germline, CDR1 LGHDT and CDR2 YNNKEL (reference sequence). Original analysis: Reference gene primer amplification yielded estimated nucleated cell counts. TCRdb's copy holds only in-frame clones and misses some; the assay was immunoSEQ multiplex PCR. D and trimming come from the DNA, and the V and J calls and clone size come from that table. The profile shows around 100,000 clones, 82% of them singletons. The chain employs TRBV3-1 (or the pseudogene TRBV3-2) and TRBJ2-5; 8 nucleotides align to TRBD2. Input material: peripheral blood. This clonotype originated in a man aged 65 to 85 with acute or convalescent COVID-19. The CDR3 region has the DNA TGTGCCAGCAGCCCTTTAGCGGGGACCCACGTGGCCCAGTACTTC. Translation gives CASSPLAGTHVAQYF.